One sample yielded the 12 T cell receptor beta chains listed below, sequenced in a study of T-cell memory formation after mild COVID-19. TCRdb independently ran MiXCR on the 5' RACE reads; one entry per CDR3 protein. The data contain approximately 350,000 distinct CDR3 sequences, approximately 15% of them singletons. Sequencing was done on a sample of PBMCs or a T cell subset sorted from them (not recorded which). The receptor set was obtained from a man aged 18 to 29 who had mild COVID-19 (a few samples of this study predate the infection). Cell type and time point are not known.

The CDR3 reads CASSLEGAGDTQYF. The CDR3 DNA reads as TGCGCCAGCAGCTTGGAAGGGGCAGGCGATACGCAGTATTTT. J is TRBJ2-3 and V is TRBV5-1, with a tentative D call TRBD1 (5 bases). Germline V lookup: CDR1 SGHRS, CDR2 YFSETQ. This CDR3 is 14 amino acids long. With 0 bases removed from V and 6 bases from J, the gap between germline ends came to 11 bases.

The V gene is TRBV4-1, the J gene TRBJ2-2; 8 bases are shared with TRBD2. This CDR3 region has 15 residues. Germline V gene sequence: CDR1 MGHRA, CDR2 YSYEKL. The junction had 6 bases not matched to a gene; V was cut back by 3 bases and J by 6 bases. The CDR3 DNA reads TGCGCCAGCAGCCATCCCGGGGGGGCCGCCGGGGAGCTGTTTTTT. It yields the protein CASSHPGGAAGELFF.

The J gene is TRBJ1-3, the V gene TRBV7-2, with D hard to call. Trimming took 1 base from V and 1 from J, leaving 8 bases between them. Germline V gene lookup returns CDR1 SGHTA and CDR2 FQGNSA. There are 15 residues in the CDR3. The CDR3 here is CASSLGRTSGNTIYF. DNA of the CDR3: TGTGCCAGCAGCTTAGGGAGAACATCTGGAAACACCATATATTTT.

In its sample, this clonotype was seen a few times. This sequence joins TRBV28 and TRBJ1-4; D gene uncertain. CDR1 MDHEN and CDR2 SYDVKM come from the germline V gene. The V end lost 3 bases, the J end lost 6 bases, and 8 bases lay between the germline ends. The CDR3 has 13 amino acids. The CDR3 sequence is CASSFPRDEKLFF. CDR3 DNA sequence: TGTGCCAGCAGTTTTCCGAGGGATGAAAAACTGTTTTTT.

In this sample, this clonotype turned up a few times. The chain couples TRBV20-1 to TRBJ1-4; D is uncertain. CDR3 length: 14 amino acids. Germline V lookup: CDR1 DFQATT, CDR2 SNEGSKA (reference sequence). The V end lost 3 bases, the J end lost 3 bases, and 11 bases lay between the germline ends. The CDR3, as DNA: TGCAGTGCTAGTCCGGGCCCTCCTAATGAAAAACTGTTTTTT. Protein sequence: CSASPGPPNEKLFF.

The chain links TRBV5-1 to TRBJ2-1; unclear D gene. V was clipped by 0 bases and J by 5 bases, with 9 bases between them. This CDR3 spans 14 amino acids. The V gene's germline CDR1 is SGHRS and CDR2 YFSETQ. The CDR3 here is CASSLGRRDNEQFF. The CDR3 bases are TGCGCCAGCAGCTTGGGTCGTAGGGACAATGAGCAGTTCTTC.

This clonotype was picked up a small number of times. The chain is built from TRBV5-6 and TRBJ2-4; a weak D match, TRBD1 (6 bases). From germline, CDR1 is SGHDT and CDR2 YYEEEE. V dropped 3 bases and J dropped 6 bases, with 16 bases sitting between them. This CDR3 has 15 amino acids. CDR3 amino acids: CASSSDRTVRNIQYF. The CDR3 nucleotides read TGTGCCAGCAGCTCGGATCGGACAGTAAGAAACATTCAGTACTTC.

The table lists this clonotype with many counts. The V call is TRBV5-1, the J call TRBJ2-3; unclear D gene. This CDR3 is built from 16 residues. V was pared by 4 bases and J by 2 bases, with 17 bases between. Germline CDR1 reads SGHRS; CDR2 reads YFSETQ. CDR3 bases: TGCGCCAGCAGCACAGACCCCCAGACCTACACAGATACGCAGTATTTT. This gives the protein CASSTDPQTYTDTQYF.

There are a few counts of this clonotype. V is TRBV20-1 and J is TRBJ1-2, with a possible D match to TRBD1 (6 bases). The CDR3 has 15 amino acids. Trimming shortened V by 0 bases and J by 5 bases, and 16 bases separated the two germline ends. The germline V gene has CDR1 DFQATT and CDR2 SNEGSKA (reference sequence). The CDR3 DNA reads as TGCAGTGCTAGAGATGGGGTTGGACAGCCTTATGGCTACACCTTC. Translating it yields CSARDGVGQPYGYTF.

This clonotype was observed a few times. The chain employs TRBV4-3 and TRBJ2-5; D might be TRBD1 or TRBD2, each matching 5 bases. The germline CDR1 and CDR2 sequences are LGHNA and YSLEER. This CDR3 spans 15 amino acids. Trimming took off 2 bases at V and 4 bases at J, with 14 bases between the two ends. CDR3 sequence: CASSQMSGAGETQYF. The CDR3 DNA reads as TGCGCCAGCAGCCAAATGTCCGGGGCTGGAGAGACCCAGTACTTC.

The chain recombines TRBV6-5 with TRBJ1-6, with a weak D call TRBD1 (6 bases). Trimming took off 8 bases at V and 14 bases at J, with 16 bases between the two ends. The V gene's germline CDR1 is MNHEY and CDR2 SVGAGI. This CDR3 comprises 12 residues. The chain's CDR3 is CASSFSGTSLHF. CDR3 in DNA: TGTGCCAGCTCATTTTCTGGGACATCCCTCCACTTT.

V usage is TRBV7-2 and J usage is TRBJ2-1; 9 bases agree with TRBD1. Per germline, CDR1 SGHTA and CDR2 FQGNSA. The CDR3 consists of 15 residues. The J segment lost 8 bases and the V segment lost 3 bases, leaving 8 bases of the junction unmatched. This chain's CDR3 is CASSFPEGQGYEQFF. The CDR3 DNA reads as TGTGCCAGCAGCTTTCCGGAGGGACAGGGATATGAGCAGTTCTTC.